This record looks at one TCR beta chain sequence and its context. Its target is not known. Time point specified: sample taken at primary tumor resection. This specimen belongs to a study of spatial heterogeneity in lung cancer. General study results and limits: Whereas they appeared in blood less at follow-up, ubiquitous expanded tumor TCRs appeared there more at resection.

Trimming cost V 1 base and J 1 base, with 7 bases left between them. The CDR3 is made up of 13 amino acids. Germline CDR1 SQVTM, CDR2 ANQGSEA. TCRdb independently ran MiXCR on the 5' RACE reads; one entry per CDR3 protein. The repertoire holds about 92,000 distinct CDR3 sequences, with 12% as singletons. This chain joins TRBV29-1 and TRBJ1-1; the D is unclear. This TCR was recovered from a male donor with early-stage non-small cell lung cancer. Sequencing used PBMCs, obtained at surgery. CDR3 region: CSVEGSRNTEAFF. The CDR3 nucleotides are TGCAGCGTTGAAGGATCACGGAACACTGAAGCTTTCTTT.